Listed here are 23 T cell receptor beta chains from one sample, sequenced in a study of OX40 agonist ivuxolimab in advanced cancers. Clones were read by immunoSEQ multiplex PCR, and TCRdb kept only the in-frame ones, dropping some. The sample shows about 50,000 clones, roughly three quarters of them seen only once. The sample here was CD4+ or CD8+ T cells sorted from blood, taken in a trial of the OX40 agonist ivuxolimab. These receptors were obtained from an adult with an advanced solid tumor such as melanoma, head and neck, liver or kidney cancer.

This clone was seen only once. The rearrangement joins TRBV28 to TRBJ1-3; 7 positions agree with TRBD1. Germline V gene sequence: CDR1 MDHEN, CDR2 SYDVKM. Trimming cost V 4 bases and J 0 bases; bases outside gene matches: 3. There are 15 residues in the CDR3. The CDR3 protein is CASSSGDSSGNTIYF. CDR3 DNA sequence: TGTGCCAGCAGTTCAGGGGACAGCTCTGGAAACACCATATATTTT.

The chain recombines TRBV7-2 with TRBJ2-5; D might be TRBD1 (5 bases). The CDR3 is 15 residues long. In germline, CDR1 is SGHTA, CDR2 FQGNSA. V dropped 1 base and J dropped 1 base, with 10 bases sitting between them. The CDR3 nucleotides read TGTGCCAGCAGCTTAGGATCAGGGCGCCAAGAGACCCAGTACTTC. This codes for CASSLGSGRQETQYF.

V and J are TRBV30 and TRBJ2-5; no clear D. The V end was cut by 2 bases, the J end by 1 base, with 11 bases between. Germline assignment: CDR1 GTSNPN and CDR2 SVGIG (reference sequence). The CDR3 contains 14 residues. The CDR3: CAWSNQVFQETQYF. The CDR3 DNA follows: TGTGCCTGGAGTAACCAGGTGTTCCAAGAGACCCAGTACTTC.

This chain uses TRBV19 with TRBJ2-3; 7 nucleotides align to TRBD1. CDR1 is LNHDA and CDR2 is SQIVND in the germline V gene (reference sequence). J was trimmed by 2 bases and V by 4 bases; bases with no gene match: 9. CDR3 size: 16 residues. For the CDR3, the DNA is TGTGCCAGTAGTAGCCCCACAGGGGCCCACACAGATACGCAGTATTTT. It is translated as CASSSPTGAHTDTQYF.

The gene calls are TRBV14 and TRBJ2-2; 11 positions match TRBD1. Unmatched junction bases numbered 9, after V lost 3 bases and J lost 6 bases. This CDR3 comprises 17 residues. The germline CDR1 and CDR2 sequences are SGHDN and FVKESK. CDR3 sequence: CASSHDHGQGASGELFF. The CDR3, as DNA: TGTGCCAGCAGCCATGACCATGGACAGGGGGCCTCCGGGGAGCTGTTTTTT.

The gene calls are TRBV4-1 and TRBJ2-2; maybe TRBD1 (5 bases). Between the trimmed V and J ends, which lost 2 bases and 3 bases, there was a span of 19 bases. This CDR3 has 18 residues. Germline assignment: CDR1 MGHRA and CDR2 YSYEKL. The CDR3, as DNA: TGCGCCAGCAGCCAATCTGATGGTCGACAGAGAGACACCGGGGAGCTGTTTTTT. It translates to CASSQSDGRQRDTGELFF.

J is TRBJ1-4 and V is TRBV4-3; 8 bases line up with TRBD1. The CDR3 runs 15 residues. Germline V lookup: CDR1 LGHNA, CDR2 YSLEER. V shed 0 bases, J shed 12 bases, and the junction held 9 bases outside the gene matches. In DNA form, the CDR3 reads TGCGCCAGCAGCCAAGACTCGGACAGGGACGGCGAACTGTTTTTT. It translates to CASSQDSDRDGELFF.

The chain carries TRBV9 and TRBJ2-5; no definite D call. V lost 3 bases and J 1 base, leaving 10 bases between the germline ends. CDR1 is SGDLS, CDR2 YYNGEE, per germline. CDR3 length: 14 amino acids. For the CDR3, the DNA is TGTGCCAGCAGCGCGACGGTCGGCCAAGAGACCCAGTACTTC. Protein sequence: CASSATVGQETQYF.

V and J are TRBV18 and TRBJ1-2, with D maybe TRBD1 (5 bases). The CDR3 runs 12 residues. The germline V gene encodes CDR1 KGHSH and CDR2 LQKENI. The CDR3 loop reads CATGQGNYGYTF. The DNA of the CDR3 is TGTGCGACGGGGCAGGGTAACTATGGCTACACCTTC.

The chain is built from TRBV27 and TRBJ1-1; D gene ambiguous. The CDR3 loop spans 17 amino acids. Trimming removed 6 bases from V and 1 base from J, with 21 bases in between. Germline V gene lookup returns CDR1 MNHEY and CDR2 SMNVEV (reference sequence). The CDR3 DNA reads TGTGCCAGCAGCCGGCGGGTCTCCCTCGGCTGGAACACTGAAGCTTTCTTT. Translated, it gives CASSRRVSLGWNTEAFF.

The chain links TRBV27 to TRBJ1-3; D gene unclear. The CDR3 is 13 residues long. The V end lost 6 bases, the J end lost 0 bases, and 6 bases lay between the germline ends. CDR1 MNHEY and CDR2 SMNVEV come from the germline V gene (reference sequence). The CDR3 DNA follows: TGTGCCAGCAGGTTCAGCTCTGGAAACACCATATATTTT. This gives the protein CASRFSSGNTIYF.

The chain employs TRBV19 and TRBJ1-2; D unresolved. The V end lost 5 bases, the J end lost 8 bases, and 12 bases lay between the germline ends. The CDR3 covers 12 residues. Germline V lookup: CDR1 LNHDA, CDR2 SQIVND (reference sequence). The CDR3 protein is CASSVDRLGYTF. The CDR3 nucleotides are TGTGCCAGTAGTGTGGACCGCCTAGGCTACACCTTC.

V is TRBV6-1 and J is TRBJ1-1; perhaps TRBD1 as D (5 bases). V lost 10 bases, J lost 5 bases, and 14 bases lay in between. Germline CDR1 reads MNHNS; CDR2 reads SASEGT. This CDR3 comprises 12 residues. CDR3 sequence reads: CAIQGEATEAFF. Here the CDR3 DNA reads TGTGCCATCCAAGGGGAGGCGACTGAAGCTTTCTTT.

This chain connects TRBV29-1 to TRBJ1-1; D is possibly TRBD1 (5 bases). Trimming shortened V by 5 bases and J by 6 bases, and 19 bases separated the two germline ends. The CDR3 runs to 14 residues. The germline CDR1 and CDR2 sequences are SQVTM and ANQGSEA. For the CDR3, the DNA is TGCAGCGTTAAGAGAAGGCAGGGTGAATCTGAAGCTTTCTTT. This codes for CSVKRRQGESEAFF.

The chain joins TRBV28 to TRBJ1-3; D might be TRBD1 (5 bases). V was clipped by 8 bases and J by 5 bases, with 16 bases between them. The CDR3 runs to 14 residues. Per the germline V gene, CDR1 is MDHEN and CDR2 is SYDVKM. The DNA of the CDR3 is TGTGCCAGCTGTTCGGGGACTATTAGAAACACCATATATTTT. It codes for CASCSGTIRNTIYF. Variable domain in full (rest from reference TRBV28 and TRBJ1-3): DVKVTQSSRYLVKRTGEKVFLECVQDMDHENMFWYRQDPGLGLRLIYFSYDVKMKEKGDIPEGYSVSREKKERFSLILESASTNQTSMYLCASCSGTIRNTIYFGEGSWLTVV.

This clone turned up a few times. The rearrangement joins TRBV6-1 to TRBJ2-2; D may match TRBD1 or TRBD2 (6 bases each). Deletions cut 11 bases from V and 7 bases from J, with 8 bases between. The CDR3 totals 10 residues. Germline V gene sequence: CDR1 MNHNS, CDR2 SASEGT. The CDR3 coding sequence is TGTGCCGGGGGGCTCGGGGAGCTGTTTTTT. Translating gives CAGGLGELFF.

The V gene is TRBV7-9, the J gene TRBJ2-7, with TRBD2 matching 13 bases. The CDR3 extends over 15 amino acids. Trimming at V came to 5 bases and at J to 4 bases, leaving 5 bases not matched to a gene. Germline CDR1 and CDR2: SEHNR and FQNEAQ (reference sequence). CDR3 bases: TGTGCCAGCAGCCGACCGGGACTAGCGGGATACGAGCAGTACTTC. Translated, it gives CASSRPGLAGYEQYF.

The V call is TRBV7-2, the J call TRBJ1-4; D is perhaps TRBD1 (6 bases). Germline-derived CDR1 and CDR2 are SGHTA and FQGNSA. V was clipped by 1 base and J by 8 bases, with 14 bases between them. The CDR3 is 15 residues long. CDR3 loop: CASSLGLTQGEKLFF. CDR3 in DNA: TGTGCCAGCAGCTTAGGACTTACCCAGGGGGAAAAACTGTTTTTT. Full variable domain (remainder filled in from reference TRBV7-2 and TRBJ1-4): GAGVSQSPSNKVTEKGKDVELRCDPISGHTALYWYRQSLGQGLEFLIYFQGNSAPDKSGLPSDRFSAERTGGSVSTLTIQRTQQEDSAVYLCASSLGLTQGEKLFFGSGTQLSVL.

This clone was counted between two and nine times. The rearrangement joins TRBV7-2 to TRBJ2-2; TRBD2 matches at 10 bases. The CDR3 covers 17 residues. Germline V gene lookup returns CDR1 SGHTA and CDR2 FQGNSA. Unmatched junction bases numbered 2, after V lost 1 base and J lost 0 bases. In nucleotides, the CDR3 is TGTGCCAGCAGCTTAGTAGCGGGGGGCTCGAACACCGGGGAGCTGTTTTTT. This encodes CASSLVAGGSNTGELFF.

The genes are TRBV11-2 and TRBJ1-1; D call uncertain. The CDR3 covers 11 residues. Trimming took off 6 bases at V and 2 bases at J, with 4 bases between the two ends. CDR1 and CDR2 from the germline V gene are SGHAT and FQNNGV. CDR3 amino acids: CASRKNTEAFF. The CDR3 DNA sequence: TGTGCCAGCAGGAAAAACACTGAAGCTTTCTTT.

This clone occurred once. J is TRBJ1-2 and V is TRBV10-3; tentative D call: TRBD1 (5 bases). The CDR3 is made up of 14 amino acids. Germline CDR1 ENHRY, CDR2 SYGVKD. V lost 7 bases and J 2 bases, leaving 14 bases between the germline ends. Written as DNA, the CDR3 is TGTGCCATCAACCAGGGTAATCGGAACTATGGCTACACCTTC. Its protein product is CAINQGNRNYGYTF.

This rearrangement joins TRBV6-6 to TRBJ2-1; 10 bases are a match to TRBD2. This CDR3 has 15 residues. After removal of 2 bases from V and 4 bases from J, the junction contained 2 bases not matched to a gene. Germline V CDR1 and CDR2: MNHNY, SVGAGI (reference sequence). CDR3 coding DNA: TGTGCCAGCAGTTACCTAGCGGGGGAATACAATGAGCAGTTCTTC. Translation gives CASSYLAGEYNEQFF.

The chain links TRBV5-4 to TRBJ2-2, with D possibly being TRBD2 (5 bases). The CDR3 consists of 15 residues. The V end was cut by 4 bases, the J end by 4 bases, with 14 bases between. CDR1 SGHNT and CDR2 YYREEE come from the germline V gene (reference sequence). The CDR3 nucleotides read TGTGCCAGCAGCCCCGGAGGAGCCCTCACCGGGGAGCTGTTTTTT. Protein sequence: CASSPGGALTGELFF. Complete variable domain (other parts from reference TRBV5-4 and TRBJ2-2): ETGVTQSPTHLIKTRGQQVTLRCSSQSGHNTVSWYQQALGQGPQFIFQYYREEENGRGNFPPRFSGLQFPNYSSELNVNALELDDSALYLCASSPGGALTGELFFGEGSRLTVL.